This TCR beta chain is from a study of blood T cell repertoires in COVID-19 (dated by TCRdb to about 2020). Background for the entire study: Samples covering the acute and convalescent phases of COVID-19 were provided by collaborators in the United States, Italy and Spain. The material from the prospective study consisted of cDNA or gDNA derived from T cells, B-cell-depleted T cells, or PBMCs. The dataset comprised deeply sampled blood TCRbeta repertoires from subjects exposed to, actively infected with, or recovered from COVID-19. A freely available public database, intended as a resource for researchers studying the immune response to SARS-CoV-2, is where the repertoires were released. Samples were obtained from the ongoing ImmuneRACE study (first 160 participants) and from some 1,200 subjects provided by 6 global collaborators. A de-identified subject ID, COVID-19 status, age in years and sex were almost always included in the sample metadata. Where HLA class I and class II types were available, the types were taken from metadata supplied by the sample provider, not from assay-based typing. What the study reported, not specific to this receptor: The amount of clinical and demographic metadata varied by source and participant and was provided uncurated.

The CDR3 has 13 amino acids, counting the end cysteine and phenylalanine. CDR3 DNA only is kept here, 39 bases in frame from base 1. The germline V end is reduced by 5 bases and the J end by 1 base; junction bases left unmatched: 0. CDR1 and CDR2 are read off the germline V gene as SGHVS and FQNEAQ. This clone was detected a few times. Its antigen is unknown. Nothing much larger sits one base from this clone, and base qualities are not available. TCRbeta CDR3 regions were amplified from genomic DNA by means of the immunoSEQ Assay, a bias-controlled multiplex PCR. On the study's bioinformatics: Nucleated cell counts per sample were estimated from amplification of reference gene primers within the assay. To quantify the absolute abundance of each unique TCRbeta CDR3 rearrangement, sequence reads were collapsed and filtered. Productive Simpson clonality was computed per sample as the square root of Simpson's diversity index over productive rearrangements. In its TCRdb copy, this immuneACCESS table keeps in-frame sequences only and misses some clones. Where compared with another copy, unresolved V genes explain less than half of these, and the others have no known cause. The V and J calls and clone size come from that table; D and trimming were worked out from the DNA. The table for this sample lists more than 95,000 clones; approximately 82% of them were counted only once. Over 9.5% of the sample is held by the ten biggest clonotypes.

The collaborating institutions used their own protocols to collect whole blood in K2EDTA tubes. Collaborator samples were shipped for TCRbeta analysis as frozen whole blood, isolated PBMCs, or DNA extracted from either sample type. Sequencing used peripheral blood. This TCR was recovered from a man aged 55 to 70 with acute or convalescent COVID-19. The sequence links TRBV7-8 to TRBJ2-3; 7 bases in the junction line up with TRBD2. The nucleotides are TGTGCCAGCAGCGGGGGGGGCACAGATACGCAGTATTTT. The resulting protein is CASSGGGTDTQYF.